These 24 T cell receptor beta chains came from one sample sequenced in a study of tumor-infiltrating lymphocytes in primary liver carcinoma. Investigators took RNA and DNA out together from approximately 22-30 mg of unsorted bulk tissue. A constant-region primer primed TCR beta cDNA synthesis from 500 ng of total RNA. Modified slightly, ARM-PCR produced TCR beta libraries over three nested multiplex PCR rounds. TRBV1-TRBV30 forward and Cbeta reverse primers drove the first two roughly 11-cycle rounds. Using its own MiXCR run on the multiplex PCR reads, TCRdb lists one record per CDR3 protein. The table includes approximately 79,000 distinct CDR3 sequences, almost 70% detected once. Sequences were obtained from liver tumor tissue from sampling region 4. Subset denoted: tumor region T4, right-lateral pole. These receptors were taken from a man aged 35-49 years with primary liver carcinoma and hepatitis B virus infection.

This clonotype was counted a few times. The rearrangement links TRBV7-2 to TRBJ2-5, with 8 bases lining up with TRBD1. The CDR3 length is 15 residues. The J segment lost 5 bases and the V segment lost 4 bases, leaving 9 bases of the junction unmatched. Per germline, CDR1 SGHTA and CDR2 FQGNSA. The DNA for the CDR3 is TGTGCCAGCAGCTCAGTCTCAGGGGGCGGGGAGACCCAGTACTTC. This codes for CASSSVSGGGETQYF.

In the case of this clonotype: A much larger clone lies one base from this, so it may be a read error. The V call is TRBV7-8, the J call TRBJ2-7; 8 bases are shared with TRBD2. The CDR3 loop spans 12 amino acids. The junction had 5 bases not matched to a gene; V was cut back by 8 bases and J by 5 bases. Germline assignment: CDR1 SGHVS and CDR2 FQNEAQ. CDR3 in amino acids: CASGTSSHEQYF. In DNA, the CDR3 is TGTGCCAGCGGGACTAGTAGCCACGAGCAGTACTTC.

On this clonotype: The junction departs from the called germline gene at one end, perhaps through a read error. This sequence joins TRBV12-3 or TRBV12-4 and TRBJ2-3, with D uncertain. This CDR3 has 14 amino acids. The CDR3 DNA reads TGTGTCAGCAAAAAGGTTCTGAGCACAGATACGCAGTACTTT. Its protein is CVSKKVLSTDTQYF.

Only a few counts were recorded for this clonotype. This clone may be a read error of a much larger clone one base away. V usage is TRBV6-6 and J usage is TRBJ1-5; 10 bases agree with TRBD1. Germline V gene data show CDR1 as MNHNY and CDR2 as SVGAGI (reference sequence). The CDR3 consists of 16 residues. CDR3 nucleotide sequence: TGTACCGCGGGCGGGACAGGGGAATGGGGCAATCAGCCCCAGCATTTT. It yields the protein CTAGGTGEWGNQPQHF.

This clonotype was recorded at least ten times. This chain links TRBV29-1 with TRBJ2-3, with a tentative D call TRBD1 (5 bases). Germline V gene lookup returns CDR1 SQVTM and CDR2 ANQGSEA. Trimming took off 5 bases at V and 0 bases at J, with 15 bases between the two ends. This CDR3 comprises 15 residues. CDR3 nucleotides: TGCAGCGTTCCATGGGGCTTTCATAGCACAGATACGCAGTATTTT. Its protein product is CSVPWGFHSTDTQYF.

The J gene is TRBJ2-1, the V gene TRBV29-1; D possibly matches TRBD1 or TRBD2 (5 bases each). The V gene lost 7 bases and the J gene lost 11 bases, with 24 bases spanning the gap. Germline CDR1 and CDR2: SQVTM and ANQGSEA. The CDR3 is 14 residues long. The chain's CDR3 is CSGLPGQGVDQQFF. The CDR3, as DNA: TGCAGCGGATTGCCGGGGCAGGGTGTGGATCAGCAGTTCTTC.

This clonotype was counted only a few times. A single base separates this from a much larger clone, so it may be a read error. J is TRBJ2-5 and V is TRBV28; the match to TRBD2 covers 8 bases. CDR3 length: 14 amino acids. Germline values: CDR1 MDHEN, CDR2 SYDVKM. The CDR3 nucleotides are TGTGCCAGCAGTTTTCGACTAGCGCAAGAGACCCAGTGCTTC. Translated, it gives CASSFRLAQETQCF. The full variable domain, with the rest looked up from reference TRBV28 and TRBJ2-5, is DVKVTQSSRYLVKRTGEKVFLECVQDMDHENMFWYRQDPGLGLRLIYFSYDVKMKEKGDIPEGYSVSREKKERFSLILESASTNQTSMYLCASSFRLAQETQCFGPGTRLLVL.

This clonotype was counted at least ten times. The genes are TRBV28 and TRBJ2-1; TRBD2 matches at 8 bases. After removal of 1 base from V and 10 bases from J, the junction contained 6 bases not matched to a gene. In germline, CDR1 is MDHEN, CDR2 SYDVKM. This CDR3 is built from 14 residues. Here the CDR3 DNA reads TGTGCCAGCAGTTTATCGGGGACTAGGTCCGAGCAGTTCTTC. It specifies CASSLSGTRSEQFF.

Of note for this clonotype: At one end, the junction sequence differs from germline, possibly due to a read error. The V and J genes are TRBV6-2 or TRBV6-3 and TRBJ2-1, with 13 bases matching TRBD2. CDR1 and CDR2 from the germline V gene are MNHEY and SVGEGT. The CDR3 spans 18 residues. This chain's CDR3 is CVSSYTRTSGGGYNEQFF. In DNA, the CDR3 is TGTGTCAGCAGTTACACCCGGACTAGCGGGGGAGGATACAATGAGCAGTTCTTC.

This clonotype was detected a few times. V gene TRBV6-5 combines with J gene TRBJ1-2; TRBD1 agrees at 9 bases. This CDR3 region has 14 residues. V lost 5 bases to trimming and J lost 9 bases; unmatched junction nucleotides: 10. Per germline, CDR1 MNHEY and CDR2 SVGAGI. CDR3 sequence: CASSKGQGIGCYTF. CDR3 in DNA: TGTGCCAGCAGTAAAGGACAGGGGATCGGGTGCTACACCTTC.

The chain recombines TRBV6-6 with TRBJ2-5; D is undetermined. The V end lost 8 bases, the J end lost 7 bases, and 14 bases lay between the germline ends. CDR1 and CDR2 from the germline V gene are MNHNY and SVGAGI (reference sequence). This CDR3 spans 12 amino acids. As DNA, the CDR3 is TGTGCCAGCGGTTCGGTAGAAGTGACCCAGTACTTC. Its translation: CASGSVEVTQYF.

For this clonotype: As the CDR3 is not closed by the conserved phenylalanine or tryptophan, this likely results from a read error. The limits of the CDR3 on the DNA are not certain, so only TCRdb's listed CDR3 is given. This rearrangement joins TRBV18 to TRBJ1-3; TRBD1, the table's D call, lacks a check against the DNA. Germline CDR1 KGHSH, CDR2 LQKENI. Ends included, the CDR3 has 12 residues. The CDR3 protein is CASSPEDSSLGL.

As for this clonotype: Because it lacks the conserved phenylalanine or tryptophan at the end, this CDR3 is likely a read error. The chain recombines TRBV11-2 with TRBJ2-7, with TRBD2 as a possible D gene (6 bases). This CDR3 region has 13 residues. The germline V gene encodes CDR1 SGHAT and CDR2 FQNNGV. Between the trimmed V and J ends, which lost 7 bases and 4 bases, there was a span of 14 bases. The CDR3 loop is CASIREDLYEQYI. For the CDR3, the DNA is TGTGCCAGCATTAGGGAGGACCTTTACGAGCAGTACATC.

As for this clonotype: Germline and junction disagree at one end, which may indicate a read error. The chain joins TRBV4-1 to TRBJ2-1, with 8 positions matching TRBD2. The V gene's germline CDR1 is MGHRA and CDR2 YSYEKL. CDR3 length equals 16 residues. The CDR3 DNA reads TGCGCCGGCAGCCAAGGTTCCCGGGAGGGCCGAGATGAGCAGTTCTTC. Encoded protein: CAGSQGSREGRDEQFF.

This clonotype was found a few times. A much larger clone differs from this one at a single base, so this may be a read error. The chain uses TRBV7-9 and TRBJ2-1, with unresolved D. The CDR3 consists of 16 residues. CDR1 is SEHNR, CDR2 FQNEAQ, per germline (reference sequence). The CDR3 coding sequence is TGTGCCAGCAGCTCTAGTGGGCCCCAGCAGTGGGCTGAGCGGTTCTTC. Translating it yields CASSSSGPQQWAERFF. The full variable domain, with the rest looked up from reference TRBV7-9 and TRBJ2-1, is DTGVSQNPRHKITKRGQNVTFRCDPISEHNRLYWYRQTLGQGPEFLTYFQNEAQLEKSRLLSDRFSAERPKGSFSTLEIQRTEQGDSAMYLCASSSSGPQQWAERFFGPGTRLTVL.

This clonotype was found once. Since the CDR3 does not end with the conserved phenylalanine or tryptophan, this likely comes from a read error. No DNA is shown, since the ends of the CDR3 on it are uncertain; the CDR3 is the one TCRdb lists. This CDR3 is CASSLGVRERFV. The V gene is TRBV11-2, the J gene TRBJ2-1; TRBD1 is the table's D call, not checked against the DNA. Germline CDR1 and CDR2: SGHAT and FQNNGV. The CDR3 spans 12 residues, counting both ends.

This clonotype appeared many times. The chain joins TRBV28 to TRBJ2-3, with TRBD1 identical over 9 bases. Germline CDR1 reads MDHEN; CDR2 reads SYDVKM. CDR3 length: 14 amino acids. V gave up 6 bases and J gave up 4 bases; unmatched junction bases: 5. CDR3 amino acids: CASRPGQGADTQYF. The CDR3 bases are TGTGCCAGCAGACCGGGACAGGGCGCAGATACGCAGTATTTT.

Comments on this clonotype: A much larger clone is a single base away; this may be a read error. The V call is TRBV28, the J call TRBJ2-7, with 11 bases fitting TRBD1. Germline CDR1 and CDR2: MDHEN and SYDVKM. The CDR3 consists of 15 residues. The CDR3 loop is CASSLPGTGGYEQNF. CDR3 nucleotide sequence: TGTGCCAGCAGCCTTCCCGGGACAGGGGGATACGAGCAGAACTTC.

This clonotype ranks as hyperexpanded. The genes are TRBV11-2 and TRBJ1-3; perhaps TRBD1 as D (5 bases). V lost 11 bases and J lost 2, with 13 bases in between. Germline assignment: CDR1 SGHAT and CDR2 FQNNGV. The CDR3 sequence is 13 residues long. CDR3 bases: TGTGCCTCAGCCCAGGGAGCTGGAAACACCATATATTTT. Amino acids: CASAQGAGNTIYF.

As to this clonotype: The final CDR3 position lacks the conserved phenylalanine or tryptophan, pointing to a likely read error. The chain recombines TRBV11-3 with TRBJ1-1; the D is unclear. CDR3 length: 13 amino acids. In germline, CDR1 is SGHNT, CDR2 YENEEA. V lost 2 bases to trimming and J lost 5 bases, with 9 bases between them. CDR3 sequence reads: CASSLPGGTEAFY. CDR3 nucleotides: TGTGCCAGCAGCTTACCAGGTGGGACTGAAGCTTTCTAT.

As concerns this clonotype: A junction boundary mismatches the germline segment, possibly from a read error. CDR3 amino acids: CANSLAGTGDHEQYF. DNA of the CDR3: TGTGCCAACAGCTTAGCAGGGACAGGGGACCACGAGCAGTACTTC. The chain is built from TRBV7-2 and TRBJ2-7; 10 bases map to TRBD1. The CDR3 contains 15 residues. Germline V gene data show CDR1 as SGHTA and CDR2 as FQGNSA.

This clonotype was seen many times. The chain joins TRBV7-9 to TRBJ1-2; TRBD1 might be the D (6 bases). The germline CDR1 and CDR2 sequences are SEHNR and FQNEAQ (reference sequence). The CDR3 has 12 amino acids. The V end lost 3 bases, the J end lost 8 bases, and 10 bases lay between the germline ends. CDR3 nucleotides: TGTGCCAGCAGCTTTTCGGGGGGCGGCTACACCTTC. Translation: CASSFSGGGYTF. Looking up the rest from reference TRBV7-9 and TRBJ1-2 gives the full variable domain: DTGVSQNPRHKITKRGQNVTFRCDPISEHNRLYWYRQTLGQGPEFLTYFQNEAQLEKSRLLSDRFSAERPKGSFSTLEIQRTEQGDSAMYLCASSFSGGGYTFGSGTRLTVV.

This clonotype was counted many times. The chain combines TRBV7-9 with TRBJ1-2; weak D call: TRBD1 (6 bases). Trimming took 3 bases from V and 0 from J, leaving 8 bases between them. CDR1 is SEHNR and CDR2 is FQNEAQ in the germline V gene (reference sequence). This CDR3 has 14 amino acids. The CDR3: CASSFGQPNYGYTF. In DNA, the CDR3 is TGTGCCAGCAGCTTCGGACAGCCTAACTATGGCTACACCTTC.

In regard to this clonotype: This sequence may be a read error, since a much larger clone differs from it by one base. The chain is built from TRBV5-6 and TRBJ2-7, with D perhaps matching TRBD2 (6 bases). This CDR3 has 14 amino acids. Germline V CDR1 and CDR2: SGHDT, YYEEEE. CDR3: CVSSLIPRGDEQYF. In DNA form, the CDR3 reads TGTGTCAGCAGCTTGATTCCGCGGGGCGACGAGCAGTACTTC.